This T cell receptor (beta chain) originates from a study of cytomegalovirus exposure and HLA in healthy donors. At the level of the study: A later analysis reported the same platform for the roughly 120 validation repertoires and the approximately 640 first-cohort repertoires.

From the approximately 120-subject validation cohort, which was separate from the roughly 670-subject first cohort, the donors were drawn. J gave up 3 bases and V 8 bases, and 7 bases lay outside the gene matches. The germline gives CDR1 MGHRA, CDR2 YSYEKL. CDR3 length: 15 residues. Study outcomes and limitations: Most TCR sequences proved rare, with some public TCRs found in many donors.

About this clone: The antigen is unknown.

Using immunoSEQ multiplex PCR, the repertoire was profiled, and TCRdb retains in-frame clones only, with some absent. The table lists around 300,000 clones, around 86% of them singletons, with around 1% in the top ten. The specimen sequenced was PBMCs. This chain uses TRBV4-1 with TRBJ1-6, with 7 bases matching TRBD1. The origin of this receptor is a woman aged 18-29 years in good health and CMV-seronegative. CDR3 in amino acids: CASALQGDYNSPLHF. The CDR3 DNA follows: TGCGCCAGCGCTCTGCAGGGGGACTATAATTCACCCCTCCACTTT.